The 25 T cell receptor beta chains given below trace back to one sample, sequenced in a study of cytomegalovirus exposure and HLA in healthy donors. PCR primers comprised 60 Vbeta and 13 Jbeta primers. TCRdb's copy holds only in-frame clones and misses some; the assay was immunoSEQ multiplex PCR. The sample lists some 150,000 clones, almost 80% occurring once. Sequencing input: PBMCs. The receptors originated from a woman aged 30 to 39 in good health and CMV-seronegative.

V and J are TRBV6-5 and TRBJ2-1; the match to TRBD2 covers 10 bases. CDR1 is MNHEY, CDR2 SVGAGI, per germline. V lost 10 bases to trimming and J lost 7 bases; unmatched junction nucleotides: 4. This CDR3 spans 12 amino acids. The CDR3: CATSGGTNEQFF. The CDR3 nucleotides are TGTGCCACTAGCGGGGGTACGAATGAGCAGTTCTTC.

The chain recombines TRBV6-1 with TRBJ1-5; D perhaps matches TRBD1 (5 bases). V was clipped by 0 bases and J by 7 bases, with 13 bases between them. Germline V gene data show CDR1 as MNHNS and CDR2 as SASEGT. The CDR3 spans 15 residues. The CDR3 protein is CASSEALGLGQPQHF. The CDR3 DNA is TGTGCCAGCAGTGAAGCGCTGGGGCTTGGGCAGCCCCAGCATTTT.

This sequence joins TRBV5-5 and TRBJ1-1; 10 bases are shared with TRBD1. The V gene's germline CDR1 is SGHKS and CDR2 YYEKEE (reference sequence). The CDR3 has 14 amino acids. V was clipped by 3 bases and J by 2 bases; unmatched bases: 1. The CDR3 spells CASSSTGGNTEAFF. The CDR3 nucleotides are TGTGCCAGCAGCTCGACAGGGGGCAACACTGAAGCTTTCTTT.

Here the CDR3 DNA reads TGTGCCAGCAGTGCTAGGACTCTCCTTGAGCAGTTCTTC. Amino acid sequence: CASSARTLLEQFF. The chain joins TRBV2 to TRBJ2-1, with D possibly TRBD2 on 5 matching bases. The V end was cut by 4 bases, the J end by 9 bases, with 13 bases between. Germline CDR1 SNHLY, CDR2 FYNNEI. The CDR3 extends over 13 amino acids.

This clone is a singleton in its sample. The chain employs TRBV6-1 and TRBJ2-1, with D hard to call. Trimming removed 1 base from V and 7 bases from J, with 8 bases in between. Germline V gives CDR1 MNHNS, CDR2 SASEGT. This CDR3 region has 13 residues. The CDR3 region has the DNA TGTGCCAGCAGTGAAGGATGGGCGAATGAGCAGTTCTTC. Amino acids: CASSEGWANEQFF.

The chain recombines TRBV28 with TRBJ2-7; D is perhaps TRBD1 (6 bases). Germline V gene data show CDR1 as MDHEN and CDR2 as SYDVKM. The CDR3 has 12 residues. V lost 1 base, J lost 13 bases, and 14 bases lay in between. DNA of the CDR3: TGTGCCAGCAGTTTATCGCAGGGGAATTACTACTTC. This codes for CASSLSQGNYYF.

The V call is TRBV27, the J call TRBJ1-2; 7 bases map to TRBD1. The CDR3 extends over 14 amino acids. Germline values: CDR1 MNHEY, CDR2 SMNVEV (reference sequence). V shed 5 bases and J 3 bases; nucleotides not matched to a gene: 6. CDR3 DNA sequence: TGTGCCAGCAGTAAACAGGGGACCTACTATGGCTACACCTTC. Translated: CASSKQGTYYGYTF.

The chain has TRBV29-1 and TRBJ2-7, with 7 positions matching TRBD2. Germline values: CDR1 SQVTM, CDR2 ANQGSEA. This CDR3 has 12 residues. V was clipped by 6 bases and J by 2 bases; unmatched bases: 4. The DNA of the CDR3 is TGCAGCGTCCCCGGACTAGCCTACGAGCAGTACTTC. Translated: CSVPGLAYEQYF.

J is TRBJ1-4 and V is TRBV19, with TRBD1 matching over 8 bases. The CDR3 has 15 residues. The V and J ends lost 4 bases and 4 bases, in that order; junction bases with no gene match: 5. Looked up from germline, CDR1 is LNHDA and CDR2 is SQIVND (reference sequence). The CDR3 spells CASSNYRGNNEKLFF. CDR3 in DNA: TGTGCCAGTAGTAACTACAGGGGGAATAATGAAAAACTGTTTTTT.

The CDR3: CASSTSPNEQFF. CDR3 DNA sequence: TGTGCCAGCTCAACTAGTCCCAATGAGCAGTTCTTC. The J gene is TRBJ2-1, the V gene TRBV18; D possibly corresponds to TRBD2 (5 bases). The germline CDR1 and CDR2 sequences are KGHSH and LQKENI. The CDR3 is 12 residues long. V shed 5 bases and J shed 6 bases, with 8 bases lying between them.

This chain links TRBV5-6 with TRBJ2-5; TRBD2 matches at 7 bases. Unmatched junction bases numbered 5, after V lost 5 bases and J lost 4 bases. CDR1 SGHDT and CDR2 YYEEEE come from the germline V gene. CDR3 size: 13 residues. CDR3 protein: CASSGASGETQYF. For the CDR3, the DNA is TGTGCCAGCAGTGGTGCTAGCGGAGAGACCCAGTACTTC. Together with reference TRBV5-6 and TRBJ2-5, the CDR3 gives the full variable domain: DAGVTQSPTHLIKTRGQQVTLRCSPKSGHDTVSWYQQALGQGPQFIFQYYEEEERQRGNFPDRFSGHQFPNYSSELNVNALLLGDSALYLCASSGASGETQYFGPGTRLLVL.

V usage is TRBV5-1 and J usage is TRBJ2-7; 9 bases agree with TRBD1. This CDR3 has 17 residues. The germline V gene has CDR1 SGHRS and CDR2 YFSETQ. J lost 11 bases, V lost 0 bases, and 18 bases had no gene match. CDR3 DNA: TGCGCCAGCAGCTTGGATTCTACAGGGGGCCCGGGGGTTAGGGAGTACTTC. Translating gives CASSLDSTGGPGVREYF. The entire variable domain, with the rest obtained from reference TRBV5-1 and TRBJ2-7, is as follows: KAGVTQTPRYLIKTRGQQVTLSCSPISGHRSVSWYQQTPGQGLQFLFEYFSETQRNKGNFPGRFSGRQFSNSRSEMNVSTLELGDSALYLCASSLDSTGGPGVREYFGPGTRLTVT.

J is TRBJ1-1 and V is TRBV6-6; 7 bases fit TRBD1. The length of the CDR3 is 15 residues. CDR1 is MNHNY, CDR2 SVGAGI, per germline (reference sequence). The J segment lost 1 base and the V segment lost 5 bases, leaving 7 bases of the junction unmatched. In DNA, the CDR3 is TGTGCCAGCAGTAATCACCGGGACAGGAACACTGAAGCTTTCTTT. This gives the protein CASSNHRDRNTEAFF.

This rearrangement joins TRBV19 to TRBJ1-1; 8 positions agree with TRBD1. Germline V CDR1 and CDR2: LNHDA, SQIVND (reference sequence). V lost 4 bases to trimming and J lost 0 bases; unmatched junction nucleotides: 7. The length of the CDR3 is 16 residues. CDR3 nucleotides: TGTGCCAGTAGTACCTACACACAGGGGGTGAACACTGAAGCTTTCTTT. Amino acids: CASSTYTQGVNTEAFF. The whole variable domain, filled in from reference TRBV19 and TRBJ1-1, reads DGGITQSPKYLFRKEGQNVTLSCEQNLNHDAMYWYRQDPGQGLRLIYYSQIVNDFQKGDIAEGYSVSREKKESFPLTVTSAQKNPTAFYLCASSTYTQGVNTEAFFGQGTRLTVV.

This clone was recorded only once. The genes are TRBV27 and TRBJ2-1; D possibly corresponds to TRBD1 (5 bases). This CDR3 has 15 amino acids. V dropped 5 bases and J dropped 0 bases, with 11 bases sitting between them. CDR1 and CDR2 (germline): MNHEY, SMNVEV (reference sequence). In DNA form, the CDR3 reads TGTGCCAGCAGTGTCCAGGGATTCTCCTACAATGAGCAGTTCTTC. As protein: CASSVQGFSYNEQFF.

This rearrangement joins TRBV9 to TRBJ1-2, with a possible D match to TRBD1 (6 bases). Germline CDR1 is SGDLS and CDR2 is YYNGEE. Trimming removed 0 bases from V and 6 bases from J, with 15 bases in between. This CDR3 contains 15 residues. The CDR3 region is CASSVEVRGYDGYTF. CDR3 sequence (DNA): TGTGCCAGCAGCGTAGAGGTCAGGGGTTATGATGGCTACACCTTC.

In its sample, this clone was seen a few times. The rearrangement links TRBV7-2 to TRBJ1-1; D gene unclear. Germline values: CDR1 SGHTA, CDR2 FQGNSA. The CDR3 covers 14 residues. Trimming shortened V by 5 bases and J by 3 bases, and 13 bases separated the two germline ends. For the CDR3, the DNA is TGTGCCAGCAGCCCCCGATTTCGGGACACTGAAGCTTTCTTT. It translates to CASSPRFRDTEAFF.

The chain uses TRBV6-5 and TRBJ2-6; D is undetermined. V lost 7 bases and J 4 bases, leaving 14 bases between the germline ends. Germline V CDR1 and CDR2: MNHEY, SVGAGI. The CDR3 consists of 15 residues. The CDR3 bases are TGTGCCAGCACTTTTACACCGCCCGGGGCCAACGTCCTGACTTTC. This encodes CASTFTPPGANVLTF.

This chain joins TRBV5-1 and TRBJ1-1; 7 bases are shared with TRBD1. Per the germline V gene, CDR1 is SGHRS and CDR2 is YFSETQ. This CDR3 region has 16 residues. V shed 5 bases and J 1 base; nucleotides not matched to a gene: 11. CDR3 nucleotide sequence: TGCGCCAGCAGTCATTCTACCGGGACAGAGAACACTGAAGCTTTCTTT. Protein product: CASSHSTGTENTEAFF.

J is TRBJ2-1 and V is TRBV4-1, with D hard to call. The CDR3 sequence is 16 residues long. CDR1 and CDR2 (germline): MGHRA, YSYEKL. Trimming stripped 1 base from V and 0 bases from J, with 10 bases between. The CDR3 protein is CASSQGSLSSYNEQFF. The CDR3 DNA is TGCGCCAGCAGCCAAGGATCCCTAAGCTCCTACAATGAGCAGTTCTTC.

CDR3 coding DNA: TGTGCCAGCAGTGAACGGGGGAACACTGAAGCTTTCTTT. Its protein is CASSERGNTEAFF. The chain employs TRBV6-1 and TRBJ1-1; D not certain. Trimming removed 2 bases from V and 1 base from J, with 5 bases in between. The CDR3 spans 13 residues. In germline, CDR1 is MNHNS, CDR2 SASEGT.

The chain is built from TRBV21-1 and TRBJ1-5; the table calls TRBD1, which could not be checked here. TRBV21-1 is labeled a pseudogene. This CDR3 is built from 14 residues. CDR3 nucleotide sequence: TGTGCCAGCAGCAAAGCGACAGTGGAACAGCCCCAGCATTTT. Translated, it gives CASSKATVEQPQHF.

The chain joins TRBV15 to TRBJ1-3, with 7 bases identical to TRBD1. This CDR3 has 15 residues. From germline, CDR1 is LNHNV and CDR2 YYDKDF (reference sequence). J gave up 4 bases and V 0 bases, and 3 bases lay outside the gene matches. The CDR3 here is CATSRDGTAGNTIYF. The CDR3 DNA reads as TGTGCCACCAGCAGAGATGGGACAGCCGGAAACACCATATATTTT.

This chain's CDR3 is CASSFDRGTDTQYF. CDR3 DNA: TGTGCCAGCAGCTTCGACAGGGGCACAGATACGCAGTATTTT. The chain uses TRBV7-9 and TRBJ2-3; 7 positions match TRBD1. The V gene end was trimmed by 3 bases and the J gene end by 1 base; junction bases not matched to a gene: 1. The CDR3 runs to 14 residues. CDR1 SEHNR and CDR2 FQNEAQ come from the germline V gene (reference sequence). Full variable domain (missing parts from reference TRBV7-9 and TRBJ2-3): DTGVSQNPRHKITKRGQNVTFRCDPISEHNRLYWYRQTLGQGPEFLTYFQNEAQLEKSRLLSDRFSAERPKGSFSTLEIQRTEQGDSAMYLCASSFDRGTDTQYFGPGTRLTVL.

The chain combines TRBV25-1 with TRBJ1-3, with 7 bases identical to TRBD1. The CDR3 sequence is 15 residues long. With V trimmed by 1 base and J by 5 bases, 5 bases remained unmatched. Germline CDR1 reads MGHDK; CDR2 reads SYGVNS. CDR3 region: CASSESGTVRNTIYF. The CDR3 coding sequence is TGTGCCAGCAGTGAATCCGGGACAGTCAGAAACACCATATATTTT. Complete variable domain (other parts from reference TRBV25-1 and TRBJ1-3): EADIYQTPRYLVIGTGKKITLECSQTMGHDKMYWYQQDPGMELHLIHYSYGVNSTEKGDLSSESTVSRIRTEHFPLTLESARPSHTSQYLCASSESGTVRNTIYFGEGSWLTVV.